The text below deals with one T cell receptor (beta chain). The data belong to a study of blood T cell repertoires in COVID-19. Study details: There were acute and convalescent COVID-19 samples, and they came from the United States, Italy and Spain.

This CDR3 has 16 amino acids. Germline trimming cut 4 bases from V and 3 bases from J; bases unmatched to any gene: 10. The germline V gene encodes CDR1 MNHEY and CDR2 SMNVEV (reference sequence). Under the authors' procedure: Amplifying reference gene primers gave estimates of nucleated cell counts. TCRdb keeps only in-frame clones here, not all; method: immunoSEQ multiplex PCR. V and J calls and clone size follow that table, whereas D and trimming were derived from the DNA. The sample has some 200,000 clones; more than 65% are singletons. This TCR was sampled from a human donor in a cohort sampled during active COVID-19. The sample consisted of peripheral blood. V usage is TRBV27 and J usage is TRBJ1-2; 8 nucleotides align to TRBD1. This CDR3 is CASSSSWDRRHYGYTF. CDR3 coding DNA: TGTGCCAGCAGTTCCTCCTGGGACAGGAGACACTATGGCTACACCTTC.